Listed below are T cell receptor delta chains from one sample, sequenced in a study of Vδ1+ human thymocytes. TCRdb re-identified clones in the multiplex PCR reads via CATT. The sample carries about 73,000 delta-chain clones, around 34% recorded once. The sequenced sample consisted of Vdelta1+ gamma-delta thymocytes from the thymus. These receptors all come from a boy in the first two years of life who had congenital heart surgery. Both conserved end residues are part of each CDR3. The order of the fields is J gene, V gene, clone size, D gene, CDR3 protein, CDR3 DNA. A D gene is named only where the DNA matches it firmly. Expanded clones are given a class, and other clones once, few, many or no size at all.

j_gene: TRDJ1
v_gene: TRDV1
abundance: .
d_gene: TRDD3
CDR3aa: CALGELADSLLGGAYGTDKLIF
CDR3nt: TGTGCTCTTGGGGAACTAGCCGATTCCTTGCTGGGGGGTGCCTACGGCACCGATAAACTCATCTTT

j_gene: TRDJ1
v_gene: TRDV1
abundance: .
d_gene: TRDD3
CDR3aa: CALGERSWGIGESKYTDKLIF
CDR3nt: TGTGCTCTTGGGGAACGTTCCTGGGGGATCGGGGAATCGAAGTACACCGATAAACTCATCTTT

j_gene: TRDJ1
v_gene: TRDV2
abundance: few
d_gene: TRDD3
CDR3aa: CACDTGDTADKLIF
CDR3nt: TGTGCCTGTGACACGGGGGATACAGCCGATAAACTCATCTTT

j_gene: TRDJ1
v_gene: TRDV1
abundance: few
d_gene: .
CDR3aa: CALGESGFLLGVVLVYTDKLIF
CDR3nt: TGTGCTCTTGGGGAATCAGGTTTCCTACTGGGGGTCGTTTTAGTGTACACCGATAAACTCATCTTT

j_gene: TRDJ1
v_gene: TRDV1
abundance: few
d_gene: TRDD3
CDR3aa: CALGNRSSYGSYWGMYTDKLIF
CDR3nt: TGTGCTCTTGGGAATCGTTCTTCCTACGGAAGCTACTGGGGGATGTACACCGATAAACTCATCTTT

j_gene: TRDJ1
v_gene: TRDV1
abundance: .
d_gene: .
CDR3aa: CALGELRRGGTKNRYTDKLIF
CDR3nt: TGTGCTCTTGGGGAACTGCGCAGAGGGGGGACCAAGAATAGGTACACCGATAAACTCATCTTT

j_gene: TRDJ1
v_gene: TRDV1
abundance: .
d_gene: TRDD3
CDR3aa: CALGERGLPHRVLGDTLHGSSKLIF
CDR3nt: TGTGCTCTTGGGGAGAGAGGCCTTCCTCACCGGGTACTGGGGGATACGCTACACGGGTCAAGTAAACTCATCTTT

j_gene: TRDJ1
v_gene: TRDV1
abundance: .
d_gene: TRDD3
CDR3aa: CALGFLLGGYSLPYTDKLIF
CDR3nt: TGTGCTCTCGGCTTTCTTCTTGGGGGATACTCCCTCCCGTACACCGATAAACTCATCTTT

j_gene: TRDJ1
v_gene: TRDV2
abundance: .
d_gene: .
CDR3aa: CACDTGYCRKRTDKLIF
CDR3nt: TGTGCCTGTGACACCGGGTACTGTCGGAAGAGGACCGATAAACTCATCTTT

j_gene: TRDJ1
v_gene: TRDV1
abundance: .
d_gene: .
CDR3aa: CALGEDLMGILGPTDKLIF
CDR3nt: TGTGCTCTTGGGGAGGACCTAATGGGCATACTGGGCCCCACCGATAAACTCATCTTT

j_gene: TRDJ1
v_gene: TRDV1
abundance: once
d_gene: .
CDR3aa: CALGELERPRYGWGLFTDKLIF
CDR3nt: TGTGCTCTTGGGGAACTCGAACGTCCTCGCTACGGGTGGGGGCTCTTCACCGATAAACTCATCTTT

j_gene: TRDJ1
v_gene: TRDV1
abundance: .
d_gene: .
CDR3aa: CALGEAFLHRTGGLYTDKLIF
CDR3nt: TGTGCTCTTGGGGAGGCCTTCCTCCACCGTACTGGGGGTTTGTACACCGATAAACTCATCTTT

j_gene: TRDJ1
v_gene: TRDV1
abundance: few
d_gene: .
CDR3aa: CALGETPPFLLVGDGKESGPYTDKLIF
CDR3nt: TGTGCTCTTGGGGAAACCCCCCCCTTCCTACTCGTGGGGGATGGCAAGGAATCGGGGCCTTACACCGATAAACTCATCTTT

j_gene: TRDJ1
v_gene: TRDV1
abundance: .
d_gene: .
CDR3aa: CALGENGAFLRYWGTYTDKLIF
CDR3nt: TGTGCTCTTGGGGAAAATGGGGCCTTCCTACGGTACTGGGGGACCTACACCGATAAACTCATCTTT

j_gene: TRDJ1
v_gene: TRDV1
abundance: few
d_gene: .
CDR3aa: CALGEILPTLGWGMRNTDKLIF
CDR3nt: TGTGCTCTTGGGGAAATACTTCCTACTCTGGGCTGGGGGATGAGGAATACAGATAAACTCATCTTT

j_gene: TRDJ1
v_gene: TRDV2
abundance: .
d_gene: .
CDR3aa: CACDRRRRDRDMRLNTDKLIF
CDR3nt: TGTGCCTGTGACCGACGTCGACGCGACCGGGATATGAGGTTGAACACCGATAAACTCATCTTT

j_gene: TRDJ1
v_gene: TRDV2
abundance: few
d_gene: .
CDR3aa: CACDTEGRGETDKPIF
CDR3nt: TGTGCCTGTGACACCGAAGGACGGGGAGAGACCGATAAACCCATCTTT

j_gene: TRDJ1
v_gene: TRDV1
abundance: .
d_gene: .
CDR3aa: CALGEKVAAPTYTDKLIF
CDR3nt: TGTGCTCTTGGGGAAAAGGTCGCCGCCCCTACGTACACCGATAAACTCATCTTT

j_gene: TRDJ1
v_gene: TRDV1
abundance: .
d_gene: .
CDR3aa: CALGELSPPGDDKLIF
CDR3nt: TGTGCTCTTGGGGAACTGTCCCCTCCCGGAGACGATAAACTCATCTTT

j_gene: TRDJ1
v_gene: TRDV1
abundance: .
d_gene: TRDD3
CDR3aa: CALGELRSLIGLGEAPYTDKLIF
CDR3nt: TGTGCTCTTGGGGAACTCCGAAGTCTAATAGGTCTGGGGGAGGCTCCCTACACCGATAAACTCATCTTT

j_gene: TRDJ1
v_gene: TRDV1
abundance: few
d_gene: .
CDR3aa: CALGERGVGLHTDKLIF
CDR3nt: TGTGCTCTTGGGGAACGGGGGGTGGGATTACACACCGATAAACTCATCTTT

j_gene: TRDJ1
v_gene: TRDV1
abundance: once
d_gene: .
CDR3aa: CALGELPAFLRVGDRWYTDKLIF
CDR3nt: TGTGCTCTTGGGGAATTACCGGCCTTCCTACGAGTGGGGGATCGATGGTACACCGATAAACTCATCTTT

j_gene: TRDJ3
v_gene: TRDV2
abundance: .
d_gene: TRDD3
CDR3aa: CACDKVRGYDTSWDTRQMFF
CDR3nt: TGTGCCTGTGACAAGGTTAGGGGATACGATACCTCCTGGGACACCCGACAGATGTTTTTC

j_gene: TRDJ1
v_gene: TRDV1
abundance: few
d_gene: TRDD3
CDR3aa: CALGELPRLGDYFTDKLIF
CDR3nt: TGTGCTCTTGGGGAACTCCCCAGACTGGGGGATTACTTCACCGATAAACTCATCTTT

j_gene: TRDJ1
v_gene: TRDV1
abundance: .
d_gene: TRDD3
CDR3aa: CALGERRYHRYWGNKYTDKLIF
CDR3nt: TGTGCTCTTGGGGAACGAAGATACCATCGGTACTGGGGGAATAAGTACACCGATAAACTCATCTTT

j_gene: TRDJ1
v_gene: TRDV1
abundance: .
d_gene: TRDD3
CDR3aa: CALGELAALIDWGILGPYTDKLIF
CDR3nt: TGTGCTCTTGGGGAACTAGCAGCTCTCATAGACTGGGGGATACTTGGGCCCTACACCGATAAACTCATCTTT

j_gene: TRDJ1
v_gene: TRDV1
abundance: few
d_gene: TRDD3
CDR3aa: CALGTRGPTGGADKLIF
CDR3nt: TGTGCTCTTGGGACCCGGGGGCCGACTGGGGGAGCCGATAAACTCATCTTT

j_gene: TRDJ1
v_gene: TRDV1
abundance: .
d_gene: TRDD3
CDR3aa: CALGEPSPLLGYRATDKLIF
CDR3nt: TGTGCTCTTGGGGAACCTTCTCCCTTACTGGGGTATAGGGCCACCGATAAACTCATCTTT

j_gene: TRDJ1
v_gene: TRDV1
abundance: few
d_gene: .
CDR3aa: CALGEASPLPWGLLHTDKLIF
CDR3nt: TGTGCTCTTGGGGAAGCTTCGCCCCTTCCCTGGGGGCTACTACACACCGATAAACTCATCTTT

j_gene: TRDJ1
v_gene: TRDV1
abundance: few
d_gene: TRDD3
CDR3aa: CALGERATPPSPYWGIKTDKLIF
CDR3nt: TGTGCTCTTGGGGAGCGGGCTACGCCACCTTCCCCATACTGGGGGATAAAGACCGATAAACTCATCTTT

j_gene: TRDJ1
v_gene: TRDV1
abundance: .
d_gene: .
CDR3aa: CALGLLKYGCRFDKLIF
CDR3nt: TGTGCTCTTGGGCTCCTAAAGTATGGGTGCCGGTTCGATAAACTCATCTTT

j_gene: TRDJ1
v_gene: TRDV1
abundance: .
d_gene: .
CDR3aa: CALGEPIVRGAKLIF
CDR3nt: TGTGCTCTTGGGGAACCCATAGTACGGGGGGCTAAACTCATCTTT

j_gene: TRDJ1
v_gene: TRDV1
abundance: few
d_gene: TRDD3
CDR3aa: CALGEASPLGCLLREGDAPYTDKLIF
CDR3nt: TGTGCTCTTGGGGAAGCTTCTCCGCTTGGCTGCCTTCTTAGGGAGGGGGATGCCCCGTACACCGATAAACTCATCTTT

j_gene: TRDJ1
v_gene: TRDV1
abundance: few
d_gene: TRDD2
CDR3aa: CALGDATSLPTLGYTDKLIF
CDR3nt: TGTGCTCTTGGGGATGCGACTTCCCTTCCTACGTTGGGGTACACCGATAAACTCATCTTT

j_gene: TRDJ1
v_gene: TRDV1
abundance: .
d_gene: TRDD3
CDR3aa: CALGGSEASSGGSYTDKLIF
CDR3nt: TGTGCTCTTGGGGGCTCGGAAGCCTCGTCTGGGGGGTCCTACACCGATAAACTCATCTTT

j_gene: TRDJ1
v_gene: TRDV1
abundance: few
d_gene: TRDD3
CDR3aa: CALGEQSGGPYTDKLIF
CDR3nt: TGTGCTCTTGGGGAACAAAGTGGGGGACCATACACCGATAAACTCATCTTT

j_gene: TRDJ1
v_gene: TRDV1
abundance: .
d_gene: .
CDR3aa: CALGERIRFSWLADPYTDKLIF
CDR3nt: TGTGCTCTTGGGGAACGTATTCGGTTCAGTTGGCTGGCCGACCCGTACACCGATAAACTCATCTTT

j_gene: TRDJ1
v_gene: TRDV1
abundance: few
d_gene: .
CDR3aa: CALGVGSSRNLGLIF
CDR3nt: TGTGCTCTTGGCGTCGGTTCTAGTCGCAACTTGGGACTCATCTTT

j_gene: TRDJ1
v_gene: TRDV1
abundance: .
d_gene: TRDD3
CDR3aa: CALGSPSSVLGDCFTDKLIF
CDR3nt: TGTGCTCTTGGGTCGCCTTCCTCCGTACTGGGGGATTGTTTTACCGATAAACTCATCTTT

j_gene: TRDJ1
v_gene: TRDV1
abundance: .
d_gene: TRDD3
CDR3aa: CALGEPPTVTGGYPSYTDKLIF
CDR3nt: TGTGCTCTTGGGGAACCTCCTACCGTTACTGGGGGATACCCTTCGTACACCGATAAACTCATCTTT

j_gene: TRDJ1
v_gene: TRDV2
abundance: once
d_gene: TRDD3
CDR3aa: CATGLGGNTDKLIF
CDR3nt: TGTGCCACCGGCCTTGGGGGAAACACCGATAAACTCATCTTT

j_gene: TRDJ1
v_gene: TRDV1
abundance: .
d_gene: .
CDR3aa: CALGELGLLRTGLGTDKLIF
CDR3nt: TGTGCTCTTGGGGAACTAGGTCTCCTACGTACGGGATTAGGCACCGATAAACTCATCTTT

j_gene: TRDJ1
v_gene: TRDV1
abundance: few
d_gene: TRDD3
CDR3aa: CALGELMRPTHRGYGYADKLIF
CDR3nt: TGTGCTCTTGGGGAACTTATGCGTCCTACGCATCGGGGATACGGGTACGCCGATAAACTCATCTTT

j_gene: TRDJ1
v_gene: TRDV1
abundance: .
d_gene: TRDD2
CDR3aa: CALGTASYDYGTDKLIF
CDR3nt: TGTGCTCTTGGGACGGCTTCCTACGACTACGGGACCGATAAACTCATCTTT

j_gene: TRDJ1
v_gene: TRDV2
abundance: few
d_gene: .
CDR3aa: CATRLTPDKLIF
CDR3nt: TGTGCCACCCGCCTGACCCCCGATAAACTCATCTTT

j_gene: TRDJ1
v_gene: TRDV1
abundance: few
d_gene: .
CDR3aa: CALGELYWDTDKLIF
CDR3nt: TGTGCTCTTGGGGAACTATACTGGGACACCGATAAACTCATCTTT

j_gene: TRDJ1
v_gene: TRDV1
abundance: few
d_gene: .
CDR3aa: CALGGILEYWPGTDKLIF
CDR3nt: TGTGCTCTTGGGGGAATCCTGGAGTACTGGCCGGGGACCGATAAACTCATCTTT

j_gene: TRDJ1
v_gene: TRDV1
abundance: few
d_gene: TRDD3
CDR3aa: CALGEYPYWGIYTDKLIF
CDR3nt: TGTGCTCTTGGGGAATATCCGTACTGGGGGATTTACACCGATAAACTCATCTTT

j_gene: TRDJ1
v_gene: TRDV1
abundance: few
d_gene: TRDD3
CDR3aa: CALGDPRHFLLGDAVVKLIF
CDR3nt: TGTGCTCTTGGGGACCCACGCCACTTCCTACTGGGGGATGCCGTGGTTAAACTCATCTTT

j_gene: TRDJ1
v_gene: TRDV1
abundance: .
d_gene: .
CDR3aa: CALGVGFLGGRGPQTDKLIF
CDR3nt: TGTGCTCTTGGGGTTGGATTCCTAGGAGGCCGGGGGCCACAAACCGATAAACTCATCTTT

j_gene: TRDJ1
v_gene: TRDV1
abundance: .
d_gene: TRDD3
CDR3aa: CALGDETMGDRQIGAKLIF
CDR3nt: TGTGCTCTTGGGGACGAAACGATGGGGGATCGCCAAATTGGAGCGAAACTCATCTTT

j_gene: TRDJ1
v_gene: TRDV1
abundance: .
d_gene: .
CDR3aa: CALRKPYWDLYTDKLIF
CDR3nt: TGTGCTCTCCGAAAGCCTTACTGGGACTTGTACACCGATAAACTCATCTTT

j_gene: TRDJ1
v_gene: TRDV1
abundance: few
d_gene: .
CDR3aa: CALGELRVNRAIRYTDKLIF
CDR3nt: TGTGCTCTTGGGGAACTCCGCGTCAACAGGGCCATACGGTACACCGATAAACTCATCTTT

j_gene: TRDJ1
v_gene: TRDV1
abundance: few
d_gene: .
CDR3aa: CALGELCTGLPPDKLIF
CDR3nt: TGTGCTCTTGGGGAACTCTGTACGGGACTCCCCCCCGATAAACTCATCTTT

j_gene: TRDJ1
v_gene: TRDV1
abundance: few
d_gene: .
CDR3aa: CALGEPVRGYDKLIF
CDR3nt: TGTGCTCTTGGGGAACCTGTGAGGGGGTACGATAAACTCATCTTT

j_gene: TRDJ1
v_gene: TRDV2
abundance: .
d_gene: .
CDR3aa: CACATKSPTDIDWPLDKLIF
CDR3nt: TGTGCCTGTGCCACAAAGTCCCCAACGGATATCGACTGGCCCCTCGATAAACTCATCTTT

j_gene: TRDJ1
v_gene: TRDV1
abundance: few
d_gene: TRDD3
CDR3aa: CALGDPLPLGAEYTDKLIF
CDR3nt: TGTGCTCTTGGGGACCCCTTGCCACTGGGGGCTGAGTACACCGATAAACTCATCTTT

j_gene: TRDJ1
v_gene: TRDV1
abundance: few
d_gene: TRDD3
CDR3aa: CALGERPFRPYWGRNTDKLIF
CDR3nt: TGTGCTCTTGGGGAACGGCCTTTCCGCCCTTACTGGGGGAGAAACACCGATAAACTCATCTTT